A selection of T cell receptor beta chains follows, all from one sample in a study of blood T cell repertoires in COVID-19. Clones were read by immunoSEQ multiplex PCR, and TCRdb kept only the in-frame ones, dropping some. Here the sample spans around 140,000 clones, over 80% being singletons. Material: peripheral blood. The receptors come from a man between 25 and 39 years old with COVID-19, enrolled during active disease. Each CDR3 is given with its conserved first and last residue. A D gene is named only where the DNA matches it firmly. The size of a clone is reported for some rows only, either as once, few or many, or as a class for expanded clones.

cdr3_nt cdr3_aa j_call clone_size cdr3_length d_call v_call
TGTGCCAGCTCACCCCAGCAGGGAGGCACTGAAGCTTTCTTT CASSPQQGGTEAFF TRBJ1-1 few 14 - TRBV18
TGTGCCAGCTCACCAGGGTTGGGAGAGCCCCAGCATTTT CASSPGLGEPQHF TRBJ1-5 - 13 - TRBV18
TGTGCCAGCAGCTTAGCGGACAGTACCTACGAGCAGTACTTC CASSLADSTYEQYF TRBJ2-7 - 14 - TRBV11-3
TGTGCCAGCAGCTTAGCCCCCGGAAGAGGGCGAAACGGGGAGCTGTTTTTT CASSLAPGRGRNGELFF TRBJ2-2 - 17 - TRBV7-2
TGTGCCAGCAGCGTAGCGGGGAGCTCCTACAATGAGCAGTTCTTC CASSVAGSSYNEQFF TRBJ2-1 - 15 TRBD2 TRBV6-2/TRBV6-3
TGTGCCACCAAGGCCCCTCAGCGGGATCGCGAGCAGTACTTC CATKAPQRDREQYF TRBJ2-7 - 14 TRBD2 TRBV10-3
TGCGCCAGCAGCCAAGCAGGGAATCAGCCCCAGCATTTT CASSQAGNQPQHF TRBJ1-5 - 13 - TRBV4-1
TGTGCCAGCCGGGGACAGGGATCCACTGGAAACACCATATATTTT CASRGQGSTGNTIYF TRBJ1-3 - 15 TRBD1 TRBV6-5
TGTGCCATCAGTAAGGACAGGGACACTGAAGCTTTCTTT CAISKDRDTEAFF TRBJ1-1 - 13 TRBD1 TRBV10-3
TGTGCCAGCAGCTCCCTCTACGAGCAGTACTTC CASSSLYEQYF TRBJ2-7 - 11 - TRBV7-2
TGTGCCAGCAGCGAACTAGCGGGGAGGTCGGAGACCCAGTACTTC CASSELAGRSETQYF TRBJ2-5 - 15 TRBD2 TRBV6-2/TRBV6-3
TGTGCCATCAGTAGGACAGGGGAGGGAGGCAATGAGCAGTTCTTC CAISRTGEGGNEQFF TRBJ2-1 - 15 TRBD1 TRBV10-3
TGTGCCAGTAACGCCCGAGGAGCGGGAGGTATAGGGGAGCAGTACTTC CASNARGAGGIGEQYF TRBJ2-7 - 16 TRBD2 TRBV19
TGTGCCAGCAGTTACGATGGGGATAGCGCCGAGCAGTACTTC CASSYDGDSAEQYF TRBJ2-7 few 14 - TRBV6-5
TGTGCCAGCAGCCAAGGGGCGGGTCAAGGAAATGAGCAGTTCTTC CASSQGAGQGNEQFF TRBJ2-1 once 15 - TRBV3-1/TRBV3-2
TGTGCCAGCAGCTTGGCCGGGGGGAGTGTTGGCGAGCAGTACTTC CASSLAGGSVGEQYF TRBJ2-7 - 15 TRBD2 TRBV5-6
TGTGCCAGCAGTTCCGGGACTAGCGAGCCCGGGGAGCTGTTTTTT CASSSGTSEPGELFF TRBJ2-2 many 15 TRBD2 TRBV6-5
TGTGCCAGCAGTTACCAGGACAGGGGTGGAAACACCATATATTTT CASSYQDRGGNTIYF TRBJ1-3 - 15 TRBD1 TRBV6-5
TGTGCCAGCAGTTCCCGACAGGGGGGCACAGATACGCAGTATTTT CASSSRQGGTDTQYF TRBJ2-3 - 15 TRBD1 TRBV6-2/TRBV6-3
TGTGCCAGCAATAGCCGAAGGGGAACCTACGAGCAGTACTTC CASNSRRGTYEQYF TRBJ2-7 - 14 - TRBV2
TGTGCCACCGGGGAGGACAATGAGCAGTTCTTC CATGEDNEQFF TRBJ2-1 - 11 - TRBV24-1
TGTGCCAGCAGTTCAAGACAGGGTGCCCAGCATTTT CASSSRQGAQHF TRBJ1-5 - 12 TRBD1 TRBV27
TGTGCCAGCAGCGCCTCTAGCGGGAAAGAGCAGTTCTTC CASSASSGKEQFF TRBJ2-1 - 13 TRBD2 TRBV9
TGTGCCAGCAGCCAGGGGGTGGGCGGACCTAGCACAGATACGCAGTATTTT CASSQGVGGPSTDTQYF TRBJ2-3 - 17 TRBD1 TRBV11-3
TGTGCCAGTAACCCCCCCGGGGACACCTACGAGCAGTACTTC CASNPPGDTYEQYF TRBJ2-7 - 14 - TRBV19
TGTGCCAGTGGCAGAAGACTAGCGGGGTTGGTTATCAATGAGCAGTTCTTC CASGRRLAGLVINEQFF TRBJ2-1 - 17 TRBD2 TRBV19
TGTGCCACCAGCATAACCCGCAGTGAAAAACTGTTTTTT CATSITRSEKLFF TRBJ1-4 - 13 - TRBV15
TGCGCCAGCAGCTTGGACTGGGGACAGACCTACGAGCAGTACTTC CASSLDWGQTYEQYF TRBJ2-7 - 15 TRBD1 TRBV5-1
TGTGCCAGCAGTCTTCCCGGGACTAGCGGGACCCGTGAGCAGTTCTTC CASSLPGTSGTREQFF TRBJ2-1 - 16 TRBD2 TRBV7-2
TGTGCCAGCAGCCGAATGTGGGACAAGGGCAGCTCTGGGGCCAACGTCCTGACTTTC CASSRMWDKGSSGANVLTF TRBJ2-6 - 19 - TRBV7-9
TGTGCCAGCAGTCCCGACAGGGGAGGCTACACCTTC CASSPDRGGYTF TRBJ1-2 - 12 TRBD1 TRBV12-3/TRBV12-4
TGTGCCAGCAGCCAAACAGCCTATAGCAATCAGCCCCAGCATTTT CASSQTAYSNQPQHF TRBJ1-5 - 15 - TRBV3-1/TRBV3-2
TGTGCCAGCAGCCAATACCTAGCGGGAGGAGACAATGAGCAGTTCTTC CASSQYLAGGDNEQFF TRBJ2-1 - 16 TRBD2 TRBV14
TGTGCCAGCAGCTTAAGGAGGGGCGGCACAGATACGCAGTATTTT CASSLRRGGTDTQYF TRBJ2-3 - 15 - TRBV7-2
TGTGCCACCGCCTCTACCGCCGCCCACTCCTACGAGCAGTACTTC CATASTAAHSYEQYF TRBJ2-7 - 15 - TRBV28
TGTGCCAGCAGCCTCAGGGAGGAGGGAGTGGAGCAGTACTTC CASSLREEGVEQYF TRBJ2-7 - 14 - TRBV27
TGTGCCAGCAGCGTAGGACTAGCCGGGGGTGCCGGGGAGCTGTTTTTT CASSVGLAGGAGELFF TRBJ2-2 - 16 TRBD2 TRBV9
TGTGCCAGTAGACAGGGGAAGAACACAGATACGCAGTATTTT CASRQGKNTDTQYF TRBJ2-3 - 14 TRBD1 TRBV30
TGTGCCAGCAGAGTCCTCGGCGGGGAGCTGTTTTTT CASRVLGGELFF TRBJ2-2 - 12 - TRBV2
TGTGCCAGCAGCTTAGGACGGGGGGCCATGAACACTGAAGCTTTCTTT CASSLGRGAMNTEAFF TRBJ1-1 - 16 - TRBV11-3
TGTGCCATCAGTGATGGAGGGACAGGGTCCTACGAGCAGTACTTC CAISDGGTGSYEQYF TRBJ2-7 - 15 TRBD1 TRBV10-3
TGTGCCAGCAGCGCTAAGACTAGCGTGAACACCGGGGAGCTGTTTTTT CASSAKTSVNTGELFF TRBJ2-2 - 16 TRBD2 TRBV9
TGTGCCAGTAGGGACAGCCCCACAGATACGCAGTATTTT CASRDSPTDTQYF TRBJ2-3 - 13 - TRBV19
TGTGCCAGTAGTCCGTACAGGGATGGCTACACCTTC CASSPYRDGYTF TRBJ1-2 - 12 - TRBV19
TGTGCCAGCAGCTCGGGGAGAGATACGCAGTATTTT CASSSGRDTQYF TRBJ2-3 - 12 - TRBV13
TGTGCCATCAGTCCCGGGACAGGGGGCAATCAGCCCCAGCATTTT CAISPGTGGNQPQHF TRBJ1-5 - 15 TRBD1 TRBV10-3
TGTGCCAGCAGTTACGGCAGGCGTAGTAGCACAGATACGCAGTATTTT CASSYGRRSSTDTQYF TRBJ2-3 once 16 - TRBV6-5
TGTGCCAGCAGCAAACTGGGACAGGGGGACTCACGTCGCTTC CASSKLGQGDSRRF TRBJ2-4 once 14 - TRBV21-1
TGCGCCAGCAGACTAGCGGGAGGTAATAATGAGCAGTTCTTC CASRLAGGNNEQFF TRBJ2-1 few 14 TRBD2 TRBV5-1
TGTGCCAGCAGCTTGGCCCAACAGGGCCACACTGAAGCTTTCTTT CASSLAQQGHTEAFF TRBJ1-1 - 15 - TRBV5-4
TGTGCCAGCAGGAGGGACAGAGCCTACAATGAGCAGTTCTTC CASRRDRAYNEQFF TRBJ2-1 - 14 TRBD1 TRBV2
TGTGCCAGTCTTGAGGGTGGAACTGAAGCTTTCTTT CASLEGGTEAFF TRBJ1-1 few 12 - TRBV18
TGTGCCAGCAGCCCCGTGCGGGAGGGACGCTACGAGCAGTACTTC CASSPVREGRYEQYF TRBJ2-7 - 15 TRBD2 TRBV13
TGTGCCTGGAGAGGAGGAAGTTTGGCGGGAGATACGCAGTATTTT CAWRGGSLAGDTQYF TRBJ2-3 - 15 - TRBV30
TGTGCCTGGAATCGGGAATTGAATTCACCCCTCCACTTT CAWNRELNSPLHF TRBJ1-6 - 13 - TRBV30
TGTGCCAGCAGCTTAGTCCTTTCCTGGGGCGCTTTCTTT CASSLVLSWGAFF TRBJ1-1 once 13 - TRBV7-2
TGTGCCAGCAGTTACCTACTAGCCATCACAGATACGCAGTATTTT CASSYLLAITDTQYF TRBJ2-3 once 15 - TRBV6-2/TRBV6-3